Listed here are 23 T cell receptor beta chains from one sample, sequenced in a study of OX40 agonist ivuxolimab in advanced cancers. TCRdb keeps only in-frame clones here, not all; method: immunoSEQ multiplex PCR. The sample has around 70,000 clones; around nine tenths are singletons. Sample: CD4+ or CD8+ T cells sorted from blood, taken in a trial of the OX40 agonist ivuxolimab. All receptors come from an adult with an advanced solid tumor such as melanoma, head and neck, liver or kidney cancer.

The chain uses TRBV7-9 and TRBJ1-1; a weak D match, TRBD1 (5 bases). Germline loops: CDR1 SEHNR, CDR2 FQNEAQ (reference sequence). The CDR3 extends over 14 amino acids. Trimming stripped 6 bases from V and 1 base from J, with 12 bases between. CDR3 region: CASRHGTANTEAFF. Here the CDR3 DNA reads TGTGCCAGCAGACACGGGACGGCGAACACTGAAGCTTTCTTT.

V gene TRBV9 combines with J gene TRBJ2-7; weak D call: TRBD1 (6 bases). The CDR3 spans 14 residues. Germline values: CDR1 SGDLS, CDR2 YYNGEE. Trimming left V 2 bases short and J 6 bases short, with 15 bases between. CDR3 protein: CASSVTGYRSEQYF. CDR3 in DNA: TGTGCCAGCAGCGTTACAGGGTACCGGTCCGAGCAGTACTTC.

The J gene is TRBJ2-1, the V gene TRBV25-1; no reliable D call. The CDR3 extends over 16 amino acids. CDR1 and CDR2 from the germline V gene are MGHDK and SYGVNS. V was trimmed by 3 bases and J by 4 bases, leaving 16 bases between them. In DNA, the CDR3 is TGTGCCAGCAGTGATATTGAGGACGAACGTTACAATGAGCAGTTCTTC. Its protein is CASSDIEDERYNEQFF.

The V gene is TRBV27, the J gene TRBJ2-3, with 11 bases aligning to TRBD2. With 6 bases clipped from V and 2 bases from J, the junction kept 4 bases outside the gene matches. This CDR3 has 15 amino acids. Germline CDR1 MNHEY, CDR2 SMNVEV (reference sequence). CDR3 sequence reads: CASRLAGGITDTQYF. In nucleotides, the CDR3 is TGTGCCAGCAGGCTAGCGGGGGGAATCACAGATACGCAGTATTTT.

CDR3 in amino acids: CAISDDFGDLNTEAFF. The CDR3 coding sequence is TGTGCCATCAGTGATGATTTCGGGGACCTGAACACTGAAGCTTTCTTT. This chain joins TRBV10-3 and TRBJ1-1; D may be TRBD1 (5 bases). The CDR3 has 16 residues. Looked up from germline, CDR1 is ENHRY and CDR2 is SYGVKD. V was trimmed by 3 bases and J by 0 bases, leaving 14 bases between them.

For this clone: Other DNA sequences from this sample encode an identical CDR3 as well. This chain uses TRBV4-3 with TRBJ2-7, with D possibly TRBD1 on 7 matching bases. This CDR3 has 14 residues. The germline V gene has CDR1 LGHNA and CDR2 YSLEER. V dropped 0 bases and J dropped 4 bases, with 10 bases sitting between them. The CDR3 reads CASSQDRGAYEQYF. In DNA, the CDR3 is TGCGCCAGCAGCCAAGACAGGGGGGCTTACGAGCAGTACTTC.

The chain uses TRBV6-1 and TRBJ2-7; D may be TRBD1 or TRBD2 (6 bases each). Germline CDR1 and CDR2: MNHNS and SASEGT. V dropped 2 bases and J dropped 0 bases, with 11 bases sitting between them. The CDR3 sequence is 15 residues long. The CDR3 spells CASSEPGGHSYEQYF. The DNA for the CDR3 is TGTGCCAGCAGTGAACCCGGGGGCCACTCCTACGAGCAGTACTTC.

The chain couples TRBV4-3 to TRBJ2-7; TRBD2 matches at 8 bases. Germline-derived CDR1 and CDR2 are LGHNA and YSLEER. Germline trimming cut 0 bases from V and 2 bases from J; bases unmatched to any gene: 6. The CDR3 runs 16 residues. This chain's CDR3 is CASSQETRGGTYEQYF. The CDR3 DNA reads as TGCGCCAGCAGCCAAGAAACCCGGGGGGGAACCTACGAGCAGTACTTC.

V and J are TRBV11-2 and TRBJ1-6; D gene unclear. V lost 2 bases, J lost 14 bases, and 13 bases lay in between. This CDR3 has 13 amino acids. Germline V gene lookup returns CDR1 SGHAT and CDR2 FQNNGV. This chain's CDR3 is CASSLTYFGTLHF. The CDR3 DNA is TGTGCCAGCAGCTTAACGTACTTCGGGACCCTCCACTTT.

The CDR3 region has the DNA TGTGCCAGCAGCTTAACGCCGGCCCTGGAGGGGGAAAAACTGTTTTTT. Translated: CASSLTPALEGEKLFF. The chain recombines TRBV7-6 with TRBJ1-4; maybe TRBD1 (5 bases). Germline loops: CDR1 SGHVS, CDR2 FNYEAQ. This CDR3 has 16 residues. V lost 2 bases to trimming and J lost 8 bases, with 18 bases between them. Full variable domain (outside the CDR3, taken from reference TRBV7-6 and TRBJ1-4): GAGVSQSPRYKVTKRGQDVALRCDPISGHVSLYWYRQALGQGPEFLTYFNYEAQQDKSGLPNDRFSAERPEGSISTLTIQRTEQRDSAMYRCASSLTPALEGEKLFFGSGTQLSVL.

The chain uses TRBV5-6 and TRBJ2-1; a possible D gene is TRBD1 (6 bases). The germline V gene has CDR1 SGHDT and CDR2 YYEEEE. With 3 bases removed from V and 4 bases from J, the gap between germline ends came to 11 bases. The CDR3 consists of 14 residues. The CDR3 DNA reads TGTGCCAGCAGCTCTACAGGGACATACAATGAGCAGTTCTTC. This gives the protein CASSSTGTYNEQFF.

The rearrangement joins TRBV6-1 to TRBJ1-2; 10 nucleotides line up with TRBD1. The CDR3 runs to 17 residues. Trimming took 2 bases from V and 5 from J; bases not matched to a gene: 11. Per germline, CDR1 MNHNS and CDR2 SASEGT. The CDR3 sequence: CASSEWDRGSLPYGYTF. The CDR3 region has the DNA TGTGCCAGCAGTGAATGGGACAGGGGAAGTTTGCCATATGGCTACACCTTC.

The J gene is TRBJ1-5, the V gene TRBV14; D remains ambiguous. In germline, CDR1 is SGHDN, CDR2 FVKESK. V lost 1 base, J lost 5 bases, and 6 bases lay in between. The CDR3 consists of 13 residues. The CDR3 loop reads CASSQGAHQPQHF. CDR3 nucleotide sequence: TGTGCCAGCAGCCAAGGGGCCCATCAGCCCCAGCATTTT.

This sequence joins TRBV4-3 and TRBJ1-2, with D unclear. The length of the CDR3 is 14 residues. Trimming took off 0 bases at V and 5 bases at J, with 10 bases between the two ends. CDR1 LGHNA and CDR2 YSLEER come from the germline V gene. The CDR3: CASSQDNAEYGYTF. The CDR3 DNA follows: TGCGCCAGCAGCCAAGATAATGCAGAGTATGGCTACACCTTC.

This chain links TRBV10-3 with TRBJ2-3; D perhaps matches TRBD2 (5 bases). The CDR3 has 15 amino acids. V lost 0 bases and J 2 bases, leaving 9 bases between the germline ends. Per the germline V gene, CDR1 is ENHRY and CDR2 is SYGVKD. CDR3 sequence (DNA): TGTGCCATCAGTGAGTCCGGGGTCGACACAGATACGCAGTATTTT. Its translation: CAISESGVDTDTQYF.

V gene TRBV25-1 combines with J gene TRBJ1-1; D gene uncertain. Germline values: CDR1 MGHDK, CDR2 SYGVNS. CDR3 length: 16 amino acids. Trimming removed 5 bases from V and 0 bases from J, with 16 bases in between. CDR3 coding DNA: TGTGCCAGCAGTCAACCAGGAATTACCATGAACACTGAAGCTTTCTTT. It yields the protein CASSQPGITMNTEAFF.

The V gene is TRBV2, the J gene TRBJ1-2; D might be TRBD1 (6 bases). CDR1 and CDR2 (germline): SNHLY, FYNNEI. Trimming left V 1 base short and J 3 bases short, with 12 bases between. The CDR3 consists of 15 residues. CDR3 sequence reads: CASSEDPGAHYGYTF. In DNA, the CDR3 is TGTGCCAGCAGTGAAGACCCGGGGGCCCACTATGGCTACACCTTC.

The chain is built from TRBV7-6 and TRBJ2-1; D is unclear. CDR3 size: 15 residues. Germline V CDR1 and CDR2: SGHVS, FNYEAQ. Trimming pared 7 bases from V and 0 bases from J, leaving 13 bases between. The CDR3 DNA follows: TGTGCCAGCAAAAGAGACATCGGCTCCTACAATGAGCAGTTCTTC. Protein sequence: CASKRDIGSYNEQFF. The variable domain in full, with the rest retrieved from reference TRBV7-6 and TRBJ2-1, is GAGVSQSPRYKVTKRGQDVALRCDPISGHVSLYWYRQALGQGPEFLTYFNYEAQQDKSGLPNDRFSAERPEGSISTLTIQRTEQRDSAMYRCASKRDIGSYNEQFFGPGTRLTVL.

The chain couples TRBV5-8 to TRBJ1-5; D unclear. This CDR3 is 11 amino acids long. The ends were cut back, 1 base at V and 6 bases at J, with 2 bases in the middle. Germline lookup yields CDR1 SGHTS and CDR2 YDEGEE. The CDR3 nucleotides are TGTGCCAGCAGCTTGTTTCAGCCCCAGCATTTT. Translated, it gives CASSLFQPQHF.

The CDR3 reads CASSETSGGTYEQYF. The DNA for the CDR3 is TGTGCCAGCAGTGAAACTAGCGGGGGCACCTACGAGCAGTACTTC. The gene calls are TRBV6-1 and TRBJ2-7, with TRBD2 identical over 11 bases. The CDR3 length is 15 residues. The germline gives CDR1 MNHNS, CDR2 SASEGT. The trim removed 2 bases at V and 2 bases at J, leaving 2 bases unmatched.

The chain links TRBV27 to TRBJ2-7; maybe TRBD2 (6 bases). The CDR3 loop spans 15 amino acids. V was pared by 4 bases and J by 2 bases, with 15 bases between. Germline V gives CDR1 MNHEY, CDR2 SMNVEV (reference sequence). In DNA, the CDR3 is TGTGCCAGCAGTTCTGAGCCTAGCGCTACCTACGAGCAGTACTTC. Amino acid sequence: CASSSEPSATYEQYF.

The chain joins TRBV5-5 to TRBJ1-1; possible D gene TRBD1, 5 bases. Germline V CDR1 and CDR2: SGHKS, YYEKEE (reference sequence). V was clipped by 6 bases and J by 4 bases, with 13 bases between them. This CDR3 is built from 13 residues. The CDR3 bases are TGTGCCAGCAACTCCGGGGGGTTCACTGAAGCTTTCTTT. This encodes CASNSGGFTEAFF.

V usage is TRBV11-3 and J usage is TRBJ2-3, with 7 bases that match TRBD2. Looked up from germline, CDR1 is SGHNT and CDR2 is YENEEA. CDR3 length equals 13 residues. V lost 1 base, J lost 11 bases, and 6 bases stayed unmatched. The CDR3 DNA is TGTGCCAGCAGCTTAGGGTCGGCGGGGGTGCAGTATTTT. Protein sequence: CASSLGSAGVQYF.